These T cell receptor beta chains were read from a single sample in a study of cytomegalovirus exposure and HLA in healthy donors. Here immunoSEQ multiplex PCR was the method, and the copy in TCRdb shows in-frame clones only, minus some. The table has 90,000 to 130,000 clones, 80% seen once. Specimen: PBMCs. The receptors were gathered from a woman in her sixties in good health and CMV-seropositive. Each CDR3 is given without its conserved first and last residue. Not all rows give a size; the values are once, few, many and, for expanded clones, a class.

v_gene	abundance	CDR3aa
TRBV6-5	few	ATSGLAYDEQY
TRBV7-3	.	ASSRGKNTEAF
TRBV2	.	ASSPRDTQY
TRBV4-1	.	ASSQRTGTSPF
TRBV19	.	ASTLPPNRGDEKLF
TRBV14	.	ASSHDRELF
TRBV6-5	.	ASSYGANEQF
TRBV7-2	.	ATGRPGGEEQF
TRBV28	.	ASKLGGESYEQY
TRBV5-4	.	ASSQETARGTASYEQY
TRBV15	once	ATSRLAGVYEQY
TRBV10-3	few	AISGQGNTEAF
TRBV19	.	ASSTTGGGNEQF
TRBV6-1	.	ASSLSPTGGYEQY
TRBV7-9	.	ATTLGTGGWGYT
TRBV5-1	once	ASSSLSGTSGFYEQY
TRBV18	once	ASSPGQDLYGYT
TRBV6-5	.	ASSQNREQY
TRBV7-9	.	SSSSGTSVSYEQY
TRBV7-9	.	ASSSSGRRYTGELF
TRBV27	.	ASSFGGQGAYEQY
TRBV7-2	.	ASSLGPLAADTQY